Given below is one TCR beta chain in context. No antigen is known for it. This CDR3 is 14 amino acids long. Trimming cost V 2 bases and J 7 bases; bases outside gene matches: 8. Germline V gives CDR1 SGDLS, CDR2 YYNGEE. This entry belongs to a study of shared clonotypes between healthy human individuals. Study results and limitations: What limited the represented genetic and exposure-history diversity was the small number of donors.

The protocol was immunoSEQ multiplex PCR, while the TCRdb copy is restricted to in-frame clones and leaves out a portion. The sample holds hundreds of thousands of clones, 95% to 97% seen once. Sample: naive CD4+ T cells sorted from blood. Indicated subset: CD45RA+ positively selected. The V call is TRBV9, the J call TRBJ2-7; TRBD2 matches 8 bases. This TCR came from a woman aged 25 to 45 in good health. This CDR3 reads CASSVSGVPREQYF. As DNA, the CDR3 is TGTGCCAGCAGCGTTAGCGGGGTCCCTAGAGAGCAGTACTTC.